The 13 T cell receptor beta chains in this list originate from one sample, sequenced in a study of T cell changes during pregnancy in multiple sclerosis. The table came from immunoSEQ multiplex PCR; TCRdb's copy has only in-frame clones and leaves some out. The sample consists of about 59,000 clones, 85% to 95% of them appearing once. The sequenced sample was CD8+ T cells from peripheral blood mononuclear cells, obtained in the third trimester of pregnancy. The receptor source for this set is a female donor with multiple sclerosis, enrolled in a pregnancy study.

V gene TRBV9 combines with J gene TRBJ1-3; perhaps TRBD1 as D (6 bases). Trimming left V 0 bases short and J 8 bases short, with 12 bases between. The CDR3 has 14 amino acids. Per the germline V gene, CDR1 is SGDLS and CDR2 is YYNGEE. The CDR3 sequence: CASSVAGEGHTIYF. The CDR3 DNA follows: TGTGCCAGCAGCGTAGCAGGGGAGGGACACACCATATATTTT.

The sample holds a few counts of this clone. The chain has TRBV4-1 and TRBJ1-5; D perhaps matches TRBD1 (6 bases). V shed 3 bases and J shed 1 base, with 7 bases lying between them. This CDR3 has 14 residues. CDR1 is MGHRA, CDR2 YSYEKL, per germline. The CDR3: CASSHDRSNQPQHF. The CDR3 DNA reads TGCGCCAGCAGCCACGACAGGAGCAATCAGCCCCAGCATTTT.

The chain uses TRBV2 and TRBJ1-1, with TRBD1 matching 11 bases. V dropped 7 bases and J dropped 4; count of bases not matched to a gene: 5. Per germline, CDR1 SNHLY and CDR2 FYNNEI. This CDR3 contains 14 residues. This CDR3 is CASKIGTGGTEAFF. Written as DNA, the CDR3 is TGTGCCAGCAAGATCGGGACAGGGGGCACTGAAGCTTTCTTT.

J is TRBJ2-7 and V is TRBV7-2; 11 bases line up with TRBD1. Germline trimming cut 5 bases from V and 3 bases from J; bases unmatched to any gene: 9. CDR1 and CDR2 (germline): SGHTA, FQGNSA. This CDR3 spans 16 amino acids. The CDR3 nucleotides read TGTGCCAGCAGCCCACGGGACAGGGGGTTTTTCTACGAGCAGTACTTC. Translated, it gives CASSPRDRGFFYEQYF.

The V and J genes are TRBV14 and TRBJ2-2, with TRBD1 as a possible D gene (5 bases). Trimming left V 5 bases short and J 2 bases short, with 18 bases between. Looked up from germline, CDR1 is SGHDN and CDR2 is FVKESK. The CDR3 is 17 residues long. The CDR3 sequence: CASSTTVGQENTGELFF. CDR3 nucleotides: TGTGCCAGCAGCACCACCGTGGGGCAGGAAAACACCGGGGAGCTGTTTTTT.

The chain is built from TRBV6-6 and TRBJ2-7; 11 nucleotides match TRBD2. Germline CDR1 reads MNHNY; CDR2 reads SVGAGI (reference sequence). The CDR3 is 15 residues long. After removal of 4 bases from V and 6 bases from J, the junction contained 8 bases not matched to a gene. CDR3 region: CASSLGLAEKREQYF. The CDR3 DNA sequence: TGTGCCAGCAGTTTGGGACTAGCGGAGAAGCGCGAGCAGTACTTC.

The chain employs TRBV23-1 and TRBJ2-2, with 7 bases lining up with TRBD1. TRBV23-1 is filed as an ORF, its function uncertain. Trimming at V came to 5 bases and at J to 3 bases, leaving 12 bases not matched to a gene. The CDR3 sequence is 17 residues long. The CDR3 sequence: CASSLSGTDIDTGELFF. Written as DNA, the CDR3 is TGCGCCAGCAGTTTATCCGGGACAGACATAGACACCGGGGAGCTGTTTTTT.

Written as DNA, the CDR3 is TGCGCCAGCAGCTGGGTAACGGGAGGGCCTACCGGGGAGCTGTTTTTT. Its translation is CASSWVTGGPTGELFF. The rearrangement links TRBV5-1 to TRBJ2-2; 8 bases align to TRBD2. The CDR3 has 16 amino acids. Germline loops: CDR1 SGHRS, CDR2 YFSETQ. Trimming removed 3 bases from V and 5 bases from J; junction bases left unmatched: 9.

The V gene is TRBV9, the J gene TRBJ2-5; 7 nucleotides align to TRBD1. The CDR3 is 15 amino acids. The germline V gene encodes CDR1 SGDLS and CDR2 YYNGEE. V was pared by 2 bases and J by 0 bases, with 4 bases of the junction left unmatched. The CDR3 here is CASSVGQSDQETQYF. The CDR3 region has the DNA TGTGCCAGCAGCGTGGGACAGAGCGACCAAGAGACCCAGTACTTC.

This clone was seen just once. The chain employs TRBV2 and TRBJ1-2; D possibly corresponds to TRBD1 (6 bases). V was shortened by 2 bases and J by 7 bases, with 8 bases between the two germline ends. This CDR3 contains 12 residues. Germline V gene data show CDR1 as SNHLY and CDR2 as FYNNEI. The CDR3 bases are TGTGCCAGCAGTGAATGGACAGCTGGCTACACCTTC. This encodes CASSEWTAGYTF.

This chain links TRBV7-6 with TRBJ2-7; D may be TRBD2 (7 bases). V gave up 1 base and J gave up 3 bases, with 13 bases separating them. The CDR3 runs 15 residues. Per germline, CDR1 SGHVS and CDR2 FNYEAQ. CDR3 loop: CASSLGEGGGYEQYF. The CDR3 DNA reads as TGTGCCAGCAGCTTAGGGGAGGGGGGAGGCTACGAGCAGTACTTC.

The chain carries TRBV4-1 and TRBJ2-7, with 8 bases aligning to TRBD1. Germline values: CDR1 MGHRA, CDR2 YSYEKL. The CDR3 runs 14 residues. J was trimmed by 2 bases and V by 4 bases; bases with no gene match: 4. The CDR3 loop is CASSPTTGAYEQYF. The DNA of the CDR3 is TGCGCCAGCAGCCCCACGACAGGGGCCTACGAGCAGTACTTC.

This clone appeared once. The gene calls are TRBV10-3 and TRBJ2-1; 8 bases line up with TRBD2. With V trimmed by 10 bases and J by 8 bases, 7 bases remained unmatched. Germline V gives CDR1 ENHRY, CDR2 SYGVKD. This CDR3 is built from 12 residues. The CDR3 nucleotides are TGTGCCAGTCGGGAGGGGCGATATGAGCAGTTCTTC. Its protein product is CASREGRYEQFF.